Shown below are 14 T cell receptor beta chains from a single sample sequenced in a study of blood T cell repertoires in COVID-19. The protocol was immunoSEQ multiplex PCR, while the TCRdb copy is restricted to in-frame clones and leaves out a portion. The profile covers roughly 170,000 clones, with less than 85% appearing a single time and approximately 7.3% taken by the ten largest. Sequencing was done on a sample of peripheral blood. All receptors derive from a human donor in a cohort sampled during active COVID-19.

The chain uses TRBV19 and TRBJ1-1; a possible D gene is TRBD1 (6 bases). Trimming took off 3 bases at V and 1 base at J, with 9 bases between the two ends. Germline values: CDR1 LNHDA, CDR2 SQIVND (reference sequence). This CDR3 has 14 amino acids. CDR3: CASSIQGTNTEAFF. The CDR3 bases are TGTGCCAGTAGTATTCAGGGGACGAACACTGAAGCTTTCTTT. Complete variable domain (other parts from reference TRBV19 and TRBJ1-1): DGGITQSPKYLFRKEGQNVTLSCEQNLNHDAMYWYRQDPGQGLRLIYYSQIVNDFQKGDIAEGYSVSREKKESFPLTVTSAQKNPTAFYLCASSIQGTNTEAFFGQGTRLTVV.

This sequence joins TRBV6-5 and TRBJ2-3; the D is unclear. The CDR3 is 15 amino acids. CDR1 MNHEY and CDR2 SVGAGI come from the germline V gene. V gave up 0 bases and J gave up 4 bases, with 11 bases separating them. The CDR3, as DNA: TGTGCCAGCAGTTACTCCCCGTCACTATCAGATACGCAGTATTTT. It is translated as CASSYSPSLSDTQYF.

The genes are TRBV5-6 and TRBJ1-5, with 7 nucleotides matching TRBD1. Germline V gene sequence: CDR1 SGHDT, CDR2 YYEEEE. Trimming at V came to 4 bases and at J to 5 bases, leaving 0 bases not matched to a gene. CDR3 size: 12 residues. This CDR3 is CASSQGDQPQHF. DNA for the CDR3: TGTGCCAGCAGCCAGGGGGATCAGCCCCAGCATTTT. Full variable domain (remainder filled in from reference TRBV5-6 and TRBJ1-5): DAGVTQSPTHLIKTRGQQVTLRCSPKSGHDTVSWYQQALGQGPQFIFQYYEEEERQRGNFPDRFSGHQFPNYSSELNVNALLLGDSALYLCASSQGDQPQHFGDGTRLSIL.

CDR3 DNA sequence: TGTGCCAGCAGGGGGACACTCGTGAACACTGAAGCTTTCTTT. Its protein product is CASRGTLVNTEAFF. This chain uses TRBV2 with TRBJ1-1; TRBD1 might be the D (6 bases). This CDR3 has 14 amino acids. Looked up from germline, CDR1 is SNHLY and CDR2 is FYNNEI. Trimming took 6 bases from V and 0 from J, leaving 11 bases between them.

The chain links TRBV23-1 to TRBJ1-2; the D gene is possibly TRBD1 (6 bases). TRBV23-1 qualifies as an ORF whose function is uncertain. V gave up 2 bases and J gave up 4 bases, with 8 bases separating them. The CDR3 loop spans 13 amino acids. As DNA, the CDR3 is TGCGCCAGCAGTCAAACAGGGTTCTATGGCTACACCTTC. Protein product: CASSQTGFYGYTF.

The gene calls are TRBV19 and TRBJ1-2; D not certain. Trimming pared 3 bases from V and 7 bases from J, leaving 15 bases between. The germline V gene has CDR1 LNHDA and CDR2 SQIVND (reference sequence). CDR3 length: 14 amino acids. The DNA for the CDR3 is TGTGCCAGTAGTATGTCTGGCCTTTGGGCTGGCTACACCTTC. It codes for CASSMSGLWAGYTF.

This rearrangement joins TRBV5-4 to TRBJ2-6, with a tentative D call TRBD1 (5 bases). This CDR3 has 15 amino acids. V was cut by 3 bases and J by 8 bases, with 15 bases left in between. Germline V gives CDR1 SGHNT, CDR2 YYREEE (reference sequence). The CDR3 bases are TGTGCCAGCAGCTCCCCTACAGGACGTACCAACGTCCTGACTTTC. This encodes CASSSPTGRTNVLTF.

The V and J genes are TRBV3-1 (or the pseudogene TRBV3-2) and TRBJ2-2; 7 bases line up with TRBD1. Germline assignment: CDR1 LGHDT and CDR2 YNNKEL (reference sequence). The CDR3 covers 15 residues. With 4 bases clipped from V and 4 bases from J, the junction kept 6 bases outside the gene matches. CDR3 loop: CASSRTGVGTGELFF. The CDR3 bases are TGTGCCAGCAGCCGCACAGGGGTAGGCACCGGGGAGCTGTTTTTT.

The sample holds a few counts of this clone. The V and J genes are TRBV29-1 and TRBJ2-7; 7 nucleotides align to TRBD2. Germline loops: CDR1 SQVTM, CDR2 ANQGSEA. This CDR3 is built from 14 residues. V dropped 6 bases and J dropped 2; count of bases not matched to a gene: 10. CDR3 DNA: TGCAGCGTCGCGGGAGCGACAGCAGCCTACGAGCAGTACTTC. Translation: CSVAGATAAYEQYF.

This chain joins TRBV30 and TRBJ2-7; TRBD1 aligns across 9 bases. Germline values: CDR1 GTSNPN, CDR2 SVGIG (reference sequence). The junction had 7 bases not matched to a gene; V was cut back by 3 bases and J by 4 bases. The CDR3 totals 14 residues. In DNA, the CDR3 is TGTGCCTGGAGCCGGGACAGGGATGTTTACGAGCAGTACTTC. Encoded protein: CAWSRDRDVYEQYF. The complete variable domain, with remaining parts taken from reference TRBV30 and TRBJ2-7, reads SQTIHQWPATLVQPVGSPLSLECTVEGTSNPNLYWYRQAAGRGLQLLFYSVGIGQISSEVPQNLSASRPQDRQFILSSKKLLLSDSGFYLCAWSRDRDVYEQYFGPGTRLTVT.

The V call is TRBV5-1, the J call TRBJ2-3, with D perhaps matching TRBD1 (5 bases). Trimming stripped 1 base from V and 2 bases from J, with 14 bases between. The germline V gene has CDR1 SGHRS and CDR2 YFSETQ. CDR3 length equals 16 residues. Here the CDR3 reads CASSLTGYTNTDTQYF. CDR3 nucleotides: TGCGCCAGCAGCTTGACAGGATACACCAACACAGATACGCAGTATTTT.

The gene calls are TRBV2 and TRBJ2-7; 15 nucleotides align to TRBD2. Losses at the gene ends were 5 bases for V and 7 bases for J; bases not matched to a gene: 6. Germline loops: CDR1 SNHLY, CDR2 FYNNEI. This CDR3 is built from 15 residues. The CDR3 spells CASSSTGLAGGEQYF. The CDR3 nucleotides are TGTGCCAGCAGTTCAACGGGACTAGCGGGGGGTGAGCAGTACTTC.

This clone was observed a handful of times. V gene TRBV19 combines with J gene TRBJ1-2, with TRBD1 matching over 8 bases. V lost 6 bases, J lost 7 bases, and 7 bases stayed unmatched. Germline CDR1 and CDR2: LNHDA and SQIVND (reference sequence). The CDR3 covers 13 residues. CDR3 DNA sequence: TGTGCCAGTAGATCCGCCGGACAGGGTGGCTACACCTTC. It specifies CASRSAGQGGYTF.

The genes are TRBV27 and TRBJ1-4, with D perhaps TRBD1 (5 bases). CDR1 is MNHEY, CDR2 SMNVEV, per germline (reference sequence). The CDR3 consists of 16 residues. The V gene lost 6 bases and the J gene lost 0 bases, with 14 bases spanning the gap. The CDR3 DNA sequence: TGTGCCAGCAGACAAACAGGCCGTGCAACTAATGAAAAACTGTTTTTT. Protein product: CASRQTGRATNEKLFF.